Included here is one T cell receptor beta chain sequence, with context. The clone's antigen remains unknown. No base qualities exist here, and no much larger clone lies one base off it. The label giving this sample's time point can be read as: baseline before first vaccination. The vaccinee samples were drawn from two UK trials, COV001 and COV002, one of which was a single-blind randomized controlled phase 2/3 trial testing AZD1222 (ChAdOx1 nCoV-19) in healthy adults. Trial participant PBMC samples were collected at day 0 and day 28 after the second dose for TCRbeta chain sequencing. From the germline V gene, CDR1 is SQVTM and CDR2 is ANQGSEA. Spanning cysteine to phenylalanine, the CDR3 consists of 15 amino acids. Only CDR3 DNA remains: 45 bases, in frame from the first base. V lost 2 bases and J lost 7 bases; the stretch between them is 18 bases long. This sample is part of a study of T cell responses to AZD1222 COVID-19 vaccine (dated by TCRdb to about 2021). A note on the overall study: AZD1222 recipients given second doses at about 4 weeks or at about 12 weeks were pooled, since spike-specific TCR depth and breadth were not found to differ between the two schedules. A total of over 230 trial participants underwent TCR sequencing, of whom about 200 received two doses of AZD1222 and around 25 received two doses of the MenACWY control vaccine. Trial participants were enrolled into age subgroups of 18-55, 56-69 and 70-plus years, which contained about 150, 27 and 61 TCR-sequenced participants, respectively.

The study at large found these results: A significant rise in spike-specific TCR breadth and depth was observed after two AZD1222 doses relative to day 0 and relative to MenACWY recipients. In the small 56-69-year group, the increase in depth fell short of significance, most likely because of low power. Participants were mostly white British and included more females than males, and it was suggested by the authors that clonal diversity may have been underestimated. Reportedly, almost half of the unique spike-specific TCRs recognized epitopes lying outside the regions that are mutated in the B.1.351 and B.1.1.7 variants. Only a handful of AZD1222 recipients were SARS-CoV-2 seropositive at baseline, limiting conclusions about previously exposed vaccinees. CD4 TCRs associated with the vaccine covered the entire spike protein, and the dominant responses were in regions 160-218 and 743-854. No day 14 peak-response samples were available, so repertoires were characterized only after the peak T cell response.

The CDR3 regions of human TCRbeta chains were analyzed by immunosequencing. Regarding the original processing steps: TCRs in the repertoires were compared against a reference library of SARS-CoV-2-specific TCRs that had been generated with the MIRA antigen-specificity platform. Breadth was defined as the fraction of unique TCRs that were SARS-CoV-2-associated. Depth was defined as the fraction of total T cells that were SARS-CoV-2-associated. Each spike-specific TCR was assigned to its reactive spike region and to a CD4 or CD8 class using the MIRA data. Log10-transformed breadth and depth values were compared by one-way ANOVA with Sidak's multiple comparisons tests. TCRdb re-hosts the immuneACCESS table, in-frame sequences only. Its copies lack some clones; in the studies checked, an unresolved V gene accounts for under half of them, and the cause for the rest is not known. That table furnishes V, J and clone size, whereas the DNA furnished D and trimming. Recorded for this sample are about 81,000 clones; about 92% of them occurred a single time. The top ten clonotypes cover around 5.2% of the sample.

The rearrangement combines TRBV29-1 with TRBJ2-1; tentative D gene TRBD1, with 6 bases matching. The source material was peripheral blood, sampled on day 0 of AZD1222 vaccination. The receptor was isolated from an adult in good health. The CDR3 here reads CSVESRGWTRNEQFF. The DNA reads TGCAGCGTTGAATCCAGGGGATGGACTCGGAATGAGCAGTTCTTC.